This T cell receptor (beta chain) emerged from a study of identical twins. The study's findings and limits: Zero-insertion findings could be partly confounded by invariant cells (MAIT and iNKT cells).

MiXCR, run by TCRdb on the 5' RACE reads, gives a single entry per CDR3 protein. The table shows approximately 700,000 distinct CDR3 sequences, with about 20% occurring only once. With respect to this clonotype: Its antigen is still unknown.

V lost 5 bases to trimming and J lost 7 bases; unmatched junction nucleotides: 10. CDR3 length: 14 amino acids. These same records also appear under a second study, on T cells expressing NK-cell markers. From that report: Top CD8+ clonotypes included the dominant CD3+CD56+NKG2C+ clonotypes in 5 or 6 donors.

This TCR was recovered from a woman younger than 35 in good health. Sequencing input: PBMCs. The chain employs TRBV12-3 or TRBV12-4 and TRBJ2-7; 8 bases match TRBD2. In DNA, the CDR3 is TGTGCCAGCAGTCCGGGACTAGTCGGGGGAGAGCAGTACTTC. This encodes CASSPGLVGGEQYF.